This T cell receptor (beta chain) was profiled in a study of blood T cell repertoires in COVID-19. About the study: Whether acute or convalescent, the COVID-19 samples came from the United States, Italy and Spain. From T cells, B-cell-depleted T cells, or PBMCs came the material, which was cDNA or gDNA.

The CDR3 has 13 residues. V was pared by 6 bases and J by 1 base, with 2 bases of the junction left unmatched. Source study methods: Amplification from reference gene primers served as the basis for estimated nucleated cell counts. Measured with immunoSEQ multiplex PCR; TCRdb has only the in-frame clones, and not every one. The V and J calls and clone size come from that table; D and trimming were worked out from the DNA. Of about 150,000 clones listed, 70% to 90% are singletons. Source material: peripheral blood. The chain couples TRBV12-3 or TRBV12-4 to TRBJ1-2, with 7 positions matching TRBD1. The clonotype originates from a man aged 60 to 69 with COVID-19, enrolled during active disease. The CDR3 DNA reads TGTGCCAGCAGCGCAGGGGGTAACTATGGCTACACCTTC. The encoded protein is CASSAGGNYGYTF.